These 8 T cell receptor beta chains came from one sample sequenced in a study of T cells in Graves' hyperthyroidism and ophthalmopathy. TCR beta CDR3 regions were amplified from RNA transcripts. A first-round RT-PCR of the TCR CDR3 used the HTBI primer set. TCRdb fed the multiplex PCR reads into MiXCR, producing one record per CDR3 protein. The data contain over 350,000 distinct CDR3 sequences, roughly 14% of them singletons. Sequencing was carried out using blood. Receptors originate from a man younger than 35 with Graves' ophthalmopathy.

This clonotype was detected ten times or more. The chain joins TRBV5-1 to TRBJ2-1; D unresolved. Germline values: CDR1 SGHRS, CDR2 YFSETQ. The CDR3 sequence is 13 residues long. The germline V and J ends were trimmed by 4 bases and 11 bases, with 16 bases remaining between them. This CDR3 reads CASSPETRIQQFF. As DNA, the CDR3 is TGCGCCAGCAGCCCCGAGACGAGGATCCAGCAGTTCTTC.

In this sample, this clonotype turned up many times. CDR3 region: CASSSQEFTDTQYF. DNA of the CDR3: TGTGCCAGCAGCTCACAGGAATTCACAGATACGCAGTATTTT. This chain links TRBV5-4 with TRBJ2-3; possible D gene TRBD1, 5 bases. The CDR3 is 14 amino acids. Per germline, CDR1 SGHNT and CDR2 YYREEE (reference sequence). Trimming left V 3 bases short and J 2 bases short, with 10 bases between.

This clonotype was counted many times. CDR3 region: CASRVAGEQFF. The CDR3 coding sequence is TGTGCCAGCAGGGTAGCGGGAGAGCAGTTCTTC. The chain joins TRBV12-3 or TRBV12-4 to TRBJ2-1; 8 positions match TRBD2. V gave up 6 bases and J gave up 10 bases; unmatched junction bases: 2. The CDR3 has 11 residues.

This clonotype was seen ten or more times. The genes are TRBV11-2 and TRBJ2-5; the D gene is possibly TRBD2 (6 bases). Germline-derived CDR1 and CDR2 are SGHAT and FQNNGV. The V gene lost 3 bases and the J gene lost 2 bases, with 13 bases spanning the gap. The CDR3 runs 15 residues. The CDR3 protein is CASSLAGPTQETQYF. DNA of the CDR3: TGTGCCAGCAGCTTGGCGGGACCAACGCAAGAGACCCAGTACTTC.

This clonotype has at least ten counts. This chain joins TRBV7-2 and TRBJ2-3; TRBD2 aligns across 7 bases. The CDR3 spans 15 residues. Germline-derived CDR1 and CDR2 are SGHTA and FQGNSA. The J segment lost 5 bases and the V segment lost 6 bases, leaving 11 bases of the junction unmatched. The CDR3 region is CASSSGGGVVDTQYF. The DNA for the CDR3 is TGTGCCAGCAGTTCCGGTGGGGGGGTGGTAGATACGCAGTATTTT. Full variable domain (remainder filled in from reference TRBV7-2 and TRBJ2-3): GAGVSQSPSNKVTEKGKDVELRCDPISGHTALYWYRQSLGQGLEFLIYFQGNSAPDKSGLPSDRFSAERTGGSVSTLTIQRTQQEDSAVYLCASSSGGGVVDTQYFGPGTRLTVL.

The V call is TRBV12-3 or TRBV12-4, the J call TRBJ2-1; D unclear. The CDR3 consists of 12 residues. Trimming left V 3 bases short and J 9 bases short, with 9 bases between. CDR3 in amino acids: CASSFGLREQFF. CDR3 coding DNA: TGTGCCAGCAGTTTCGGGCTGCGTGAGCAGTTCTTC.

Only a few counts were recorded for this clonotype. The CDR3 protein is CASSESISYEQYF. Written as DNA, the CDR3 is TGCGCCAGCAGTGAGTCGATATCCTACGAGCAGTACTTC. The chain uses TRBV10-1 and TRBJ2-7; D gene ambiguous. Germline V lookup: CDR1 WNHNN, CDR2 SYGVQD (reference sequence). The CDR3 is 13 residues long. Trimming took off 0 bases at V and 1 base at J, with 4 bases between the two ends.

This clonotype has ten or more counts. V and J are TRBV7-9 and TRBJ2-1; 10 bases are a match to TRBD2. Germline V gene data show CDR1 as SEHNR and CDR2 as FQNEAQ (reference sequence). The CDR3 has 15 amino acids. V dropped 5 bases and J dropped 2; count of bases not matched to a gene: 3. Written as DNA, the CDR3 is TGTGCCAGCAGCGCTAGCGGGAGTCCCTACAATGAGCAGTTCTTC. Its translation is CASSASGSPYNEQFF.